Listed here are 2 T cell receptor beta chains from one sample, sequenced in a study of blood T cell repertoires in COVID-19. Only in-frame clones appear in the TCRdb table, and some are missing; sequencing was by immunoSEQ multiplex PCR. The sample includes around 100,000 clones, about 90% seen only once; the top ten take 5% to 7.5%. The sequenced sample consisted of peripheral blood. These receptors came from a human donor in a cohort sampled during active COVID-19.

This clone occurred once. This chain uses TRBV19 with TRBJ2-2, with 7 bases lining up with TRBD2. CDR1 is LNHDA, CDR2 SQIVND, per germline (reference sequence). Trimming cost V 10 bases and J 4 bases; bases outside gene matches: 9. The CDR3 length is 14 residues. The chain's CDR3 is CAISPWGGTGELFF. DNA of the CDR3: TGTGCCATCTCCCCTTGGGGGGGCACCGGGGAGCTGTTTTTT. The variable domain in full, with the rest retrieved from reference TRBV19 and TRBJ2-2, is DGGITQSPKYLFRKEGQNVTLSCEQNLNHDAMYWYRQDPGQGLRLIYYSQIVNDFQKGDIAEGYSVSREKKESFPLTVTSAQKNPTAFYLCAISPWGGTGELFFGEGSRLTVL.

J is TRBJ2-5 and V is TRBV19, with unresolved D. The germline V gene encodes CDR1 LNHDA and CDR2 SQIVND (reference sequence). Trimming took 1 base from V and 2 from J, leaving 11 bases between them. The CDR3 sequence is 15 residues long. The CDR3 DNA sequence: TGTGCCAGTAGTATAGGTGCATTTAGTCAAGAGACCCAGTACTTC. Translated: CASSIGAFSQETQYF.